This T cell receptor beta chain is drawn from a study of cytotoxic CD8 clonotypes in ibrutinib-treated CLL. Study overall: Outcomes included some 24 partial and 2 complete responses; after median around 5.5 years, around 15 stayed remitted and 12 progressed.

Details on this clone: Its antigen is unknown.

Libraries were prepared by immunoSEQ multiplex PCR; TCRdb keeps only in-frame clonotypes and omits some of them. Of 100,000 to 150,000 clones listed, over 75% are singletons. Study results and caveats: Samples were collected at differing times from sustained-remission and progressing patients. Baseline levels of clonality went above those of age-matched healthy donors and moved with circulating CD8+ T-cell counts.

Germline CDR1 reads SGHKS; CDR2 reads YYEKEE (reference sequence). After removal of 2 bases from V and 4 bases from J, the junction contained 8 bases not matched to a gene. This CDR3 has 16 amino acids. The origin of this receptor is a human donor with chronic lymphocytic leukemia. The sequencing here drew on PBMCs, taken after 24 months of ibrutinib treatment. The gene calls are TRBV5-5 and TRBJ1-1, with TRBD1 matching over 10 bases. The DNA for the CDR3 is TGTGCCAGCAGCTTAGACAGGGGGCGGGTGAGCACTGAAGCTTTCTTT. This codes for CASSLDRGRVSTEAFF.